The sequence of this TCR beta chain was determined in a study of chemoradiotherapy in HPV16-positive cancers. Study-level information: A couple of HPV16-positive patients' cells yielded candidate HPV-specific clones and common motifs.

Study-level findings and limits: During treatment, candidate HPV-specific clones and E7-related motifs expanded in tumor. Functional assays defining HPV-specific T cells used only a couple of HPV16-positive patients. For HPV16-positive patients, expanding HPV-responsive T cells associated with longer recurrence-free survival.

Trimming left V 7 bases short and J 2 bases short, with 8 bases between. This CDR3 is 12 amino acids long. The germline gives CDR1 SQVTM, CDR2 ANQGSEA. Comments on this clone: What it recognizes is unknown.

Here immunoSEQ multiplex PCR was the method, and the copy in TCRdb shows in-frame clones only, minus some. Among fewer than 6,000 clones listed, less than 85% were seen once. The receptor comes from a human donor with HPV-associated anogenital cancer. Sample: tumor tissue, taken from a patient who underwent chemoradiotherapy. J is TRBJ1-4 and V is TRBV29-1; D might be TRBD1 (5 bases). CDR3 DNA: TGCAGCGCCAGGGAGACTAATGAAAAACTGTTTTTT. Translating gives CSARETNEKLFF.